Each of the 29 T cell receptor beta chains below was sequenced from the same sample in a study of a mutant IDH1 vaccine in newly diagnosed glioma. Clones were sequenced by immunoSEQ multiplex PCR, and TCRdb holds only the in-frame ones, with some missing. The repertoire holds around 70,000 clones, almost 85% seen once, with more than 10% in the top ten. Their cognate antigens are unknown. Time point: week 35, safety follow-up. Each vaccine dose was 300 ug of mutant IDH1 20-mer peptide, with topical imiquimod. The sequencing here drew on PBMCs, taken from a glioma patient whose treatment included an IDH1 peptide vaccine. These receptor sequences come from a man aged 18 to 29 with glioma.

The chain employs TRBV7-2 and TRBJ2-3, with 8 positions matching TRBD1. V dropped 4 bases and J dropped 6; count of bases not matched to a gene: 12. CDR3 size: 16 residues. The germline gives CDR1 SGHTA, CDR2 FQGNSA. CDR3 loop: CASSSGSTGAQDTQYF. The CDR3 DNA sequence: TGTGCCAGCAGCTCAGGTTCGACAGGGGCCCAGGATACGCAGTATTTT.

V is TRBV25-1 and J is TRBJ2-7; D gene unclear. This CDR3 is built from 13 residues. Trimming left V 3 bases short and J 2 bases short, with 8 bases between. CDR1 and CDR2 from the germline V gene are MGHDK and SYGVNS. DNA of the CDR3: TGTGCCAGCAGTGATGGCCAAACCTACGAGCAGTACTTC. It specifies CASSDGQTYEQYF.

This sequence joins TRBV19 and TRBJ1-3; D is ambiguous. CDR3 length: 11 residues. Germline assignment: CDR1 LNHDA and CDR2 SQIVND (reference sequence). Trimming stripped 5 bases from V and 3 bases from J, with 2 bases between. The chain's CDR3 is CASSDGNTIYF. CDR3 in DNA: TGTGCCAGTAGTGATGGAAACACCATATATTTT.

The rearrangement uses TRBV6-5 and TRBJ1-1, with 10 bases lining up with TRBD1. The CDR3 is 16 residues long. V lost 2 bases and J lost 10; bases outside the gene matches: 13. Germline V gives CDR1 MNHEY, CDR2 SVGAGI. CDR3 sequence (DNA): TGTGCCAGCAGTTACGAGAGACAGGGGGCGATGATCGGAGCTTTCTTT. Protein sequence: CASSYERQGAMIGAFF.

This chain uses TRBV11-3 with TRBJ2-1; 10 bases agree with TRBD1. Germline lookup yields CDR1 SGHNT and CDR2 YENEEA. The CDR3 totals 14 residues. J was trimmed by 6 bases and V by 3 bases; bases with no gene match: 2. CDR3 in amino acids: CASSFGQGVNEQFF. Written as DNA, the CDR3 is TGTGCCAGCAGCTTCGGACAGGGGGTCAATGAGCAGTTCTTC. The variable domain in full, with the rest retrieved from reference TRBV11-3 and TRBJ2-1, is EAGVVQSPRYKIIEKKQPVAFWCNPISGHNTLYWYLQNLGQGPELLIRYENEEAVDDSQLPKDRFSAERLKGVDSTLKIQPAELGDSAVYLCASSFGQGVNEQFFGPGTRLTVL.

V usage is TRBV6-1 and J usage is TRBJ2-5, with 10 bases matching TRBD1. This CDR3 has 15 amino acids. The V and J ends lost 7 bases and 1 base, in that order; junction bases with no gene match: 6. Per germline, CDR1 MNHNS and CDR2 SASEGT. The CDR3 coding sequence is TGTGCCAGCACCGGGACAGGGGTCCTCCAAGAGACCCAGTACTTC. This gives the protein CASTGTGVLQETQYF.

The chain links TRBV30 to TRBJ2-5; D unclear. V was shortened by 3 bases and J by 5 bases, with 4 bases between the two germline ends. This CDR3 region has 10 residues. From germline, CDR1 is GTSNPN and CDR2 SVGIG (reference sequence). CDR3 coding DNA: TGTGCCTGGAGGGAGGAGACCCAGTACTTC. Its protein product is CAWREETQYF.

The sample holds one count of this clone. The CDR3 sequence: CASSVALADYGYTF. CDR3 DNA sequence: TGTGCCAGCAGCGTAGCTCTTGCGGACTATGGCTACACCTTC. The rearrangement uses TRBV9 and TRBJ1-2; D unresolved. The CDR3 contains 14 residues. Trimming left V 0 bases short and J 3 bases short, with 9 bases between. The germline V gene encodes CDR1 SGDLS and CDR2 YYNGEE.

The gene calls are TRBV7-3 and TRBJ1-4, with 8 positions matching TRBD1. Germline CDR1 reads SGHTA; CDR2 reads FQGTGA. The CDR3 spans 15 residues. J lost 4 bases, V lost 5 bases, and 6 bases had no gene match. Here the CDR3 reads CASSPTGAINEKLFF. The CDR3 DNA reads TGTGCCAGCAGCCCGACAGGGGCTATTAATGAAAAACTGTTTTTT.

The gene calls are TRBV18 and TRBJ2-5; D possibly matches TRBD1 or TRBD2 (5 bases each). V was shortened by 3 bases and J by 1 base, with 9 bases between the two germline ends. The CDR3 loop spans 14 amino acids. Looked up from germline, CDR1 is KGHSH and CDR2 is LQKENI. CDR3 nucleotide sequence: TGTGCCAGCTCACCTCGGGACGTCCAAGAGACCCAGTACTTC. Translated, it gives CASSPRDVQETQYF.

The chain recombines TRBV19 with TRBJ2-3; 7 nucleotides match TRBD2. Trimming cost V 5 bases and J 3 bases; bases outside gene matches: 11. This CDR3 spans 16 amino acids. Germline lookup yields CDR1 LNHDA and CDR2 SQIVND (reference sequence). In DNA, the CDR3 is TGTGCCAGTAGTTCGAGGACTAGTCTGACGACAGATACGCAGTATTTT. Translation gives CASSSRTSLTTDTQYF.

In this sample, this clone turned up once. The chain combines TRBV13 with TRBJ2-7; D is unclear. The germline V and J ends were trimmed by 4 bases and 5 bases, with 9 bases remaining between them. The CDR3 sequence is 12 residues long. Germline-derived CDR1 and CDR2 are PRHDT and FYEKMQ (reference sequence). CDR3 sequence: CASSSMGNEQYF. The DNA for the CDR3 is TGTGCCAGCAGCTCCATGGGAAACGAGCAGTACTTC.

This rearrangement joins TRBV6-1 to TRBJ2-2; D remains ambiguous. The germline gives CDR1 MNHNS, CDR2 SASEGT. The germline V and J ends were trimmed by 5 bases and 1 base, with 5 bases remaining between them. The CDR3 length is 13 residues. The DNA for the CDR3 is TGTGCCAGCAGTCAGGAGAACACCGGGGAGCTGTTTTTT. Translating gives CASSQENTGELFF.

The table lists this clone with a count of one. The CDR3 nucleotides read TGTGCCAGCAACCGGGACTTTCCCTACAATGAGCAGTTCTTC. It encodes CASNRDFPYNEQFF. The rearrangement links TRBV6-6 to TRBJ2-1, with D perhaps TRBD2 (6 bases). V lost 7 bases to trimming and J lost 2 bases, with 12 bases between them. The CDR3 consists of 14 residues. The V gene's germline CDR1 is MNHNY and CDR2 SVGAGI (reference sequence).

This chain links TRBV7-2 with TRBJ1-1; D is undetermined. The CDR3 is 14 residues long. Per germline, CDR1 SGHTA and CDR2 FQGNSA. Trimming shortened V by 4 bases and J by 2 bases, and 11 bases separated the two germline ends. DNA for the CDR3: TGTGCCAGCAGCTCCGGCAGGATAAACACTGAAGCTTTCTTT. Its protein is CASSSGRINTEAFF.

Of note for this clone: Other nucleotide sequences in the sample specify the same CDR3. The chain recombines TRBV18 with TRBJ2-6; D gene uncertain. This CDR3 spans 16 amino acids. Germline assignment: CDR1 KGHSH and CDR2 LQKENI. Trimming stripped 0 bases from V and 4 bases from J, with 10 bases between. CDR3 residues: CASSPPGGAGANVLTF. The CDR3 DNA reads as TGTGCCAGCTCACCACCCGGCGGTGCCGGGGCCAACGTCCTGACTTTC.

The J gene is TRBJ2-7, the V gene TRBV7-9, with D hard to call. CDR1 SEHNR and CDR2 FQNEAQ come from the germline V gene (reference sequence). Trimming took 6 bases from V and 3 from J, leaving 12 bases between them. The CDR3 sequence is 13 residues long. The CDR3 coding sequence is TGTGCCAGCAGAACCCTTCGAGGCTACGAGCAGTACTTC. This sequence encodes CASRTLRGYEQYF.

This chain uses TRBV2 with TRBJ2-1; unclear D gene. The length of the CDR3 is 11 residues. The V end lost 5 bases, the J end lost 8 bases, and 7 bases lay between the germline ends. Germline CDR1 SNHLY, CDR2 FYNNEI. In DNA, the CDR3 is TGTGCCAGCAGTTATCTAGATGAGCAGTTCTTC. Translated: CASSYLDEQFF.

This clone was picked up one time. The CDR3 sequence is CASSLVPPTNYGYTF. The CDR3 DNA follows: TGTGCCAGCAGCTTGGTTCCCCCAACTAACTATGGCTACACCTTC. The chain joins TRBV5-6 to TRBJ1-2; D is unclear. CDR1 and CDR2 (germline): SGHDT, YYEEEE. The length of the CDR3 is 15 residues. V lost 0 bases to trimming and J lost 0 bases, with 9 bases between them.

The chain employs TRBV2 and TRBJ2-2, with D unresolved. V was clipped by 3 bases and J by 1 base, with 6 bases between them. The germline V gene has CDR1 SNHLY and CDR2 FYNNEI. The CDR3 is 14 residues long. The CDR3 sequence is CASSEYWNTGELFF. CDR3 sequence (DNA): TGTGCCAGCAGTGAGTACTGGAACACCGGGGAGCTGTTTTTT.

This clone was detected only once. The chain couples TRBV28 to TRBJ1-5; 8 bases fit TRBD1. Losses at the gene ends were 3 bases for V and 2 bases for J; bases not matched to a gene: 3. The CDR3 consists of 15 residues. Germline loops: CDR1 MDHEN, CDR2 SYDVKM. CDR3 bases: TGTGCCAGCAGTTTTTCAGGGGGCGGCAATCAGCCCCAGCATTTT. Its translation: CASSFSGGGNQPQHF.

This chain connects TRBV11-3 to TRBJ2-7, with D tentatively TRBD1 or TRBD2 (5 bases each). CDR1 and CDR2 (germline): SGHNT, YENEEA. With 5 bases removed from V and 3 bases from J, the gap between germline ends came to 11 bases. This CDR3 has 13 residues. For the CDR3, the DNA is TGTGCCAGCAGCGGGGGACGGTTCTACGAGCAGTACTTC. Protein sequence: CASSGGRFYEQYF.

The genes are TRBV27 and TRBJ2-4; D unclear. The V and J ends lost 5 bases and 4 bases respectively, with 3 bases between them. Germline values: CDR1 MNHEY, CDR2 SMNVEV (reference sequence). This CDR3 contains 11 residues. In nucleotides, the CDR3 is TGTGCCAGCAGTCAGAAAAACATTCAGTACTTC. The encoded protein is CASSQKNIQYF.

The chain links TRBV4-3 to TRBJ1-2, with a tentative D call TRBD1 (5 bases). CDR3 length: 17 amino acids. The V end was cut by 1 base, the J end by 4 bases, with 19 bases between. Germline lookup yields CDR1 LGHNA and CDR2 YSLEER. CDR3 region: CASSQATFRDGFYGYTF. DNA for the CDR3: TGCGCCAGCAGCCAAGCCACCTTCAGGGATGGGTTCTATGGCTACACCTTC.

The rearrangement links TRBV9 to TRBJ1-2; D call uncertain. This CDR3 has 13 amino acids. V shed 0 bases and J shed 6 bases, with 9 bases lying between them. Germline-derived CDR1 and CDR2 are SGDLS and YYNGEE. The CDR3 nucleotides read TGTGCCAGCAGCGTAGAGGCAGAAGATGGCTACACCTTC. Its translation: CASSVEAEDGYTF.

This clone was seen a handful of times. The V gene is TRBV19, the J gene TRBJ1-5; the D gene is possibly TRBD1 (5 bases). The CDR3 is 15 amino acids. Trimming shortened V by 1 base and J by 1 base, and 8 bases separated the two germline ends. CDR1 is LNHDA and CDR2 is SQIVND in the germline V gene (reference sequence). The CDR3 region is CASSIGGASNQPQHF. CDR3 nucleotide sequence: TGTGCCAGTAGTATAGGTGGGGCGAGCAATCAGCCCCAGCATTTT.

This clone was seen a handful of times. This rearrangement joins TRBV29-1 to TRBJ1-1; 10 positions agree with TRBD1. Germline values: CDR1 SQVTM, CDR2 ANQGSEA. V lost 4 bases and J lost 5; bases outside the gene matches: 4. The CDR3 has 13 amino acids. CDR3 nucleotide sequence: TGCAGCGTTGCGCGACAGGGGGCAACTGAAGCTTTCTTT. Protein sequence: CSVARQGATEAFF.

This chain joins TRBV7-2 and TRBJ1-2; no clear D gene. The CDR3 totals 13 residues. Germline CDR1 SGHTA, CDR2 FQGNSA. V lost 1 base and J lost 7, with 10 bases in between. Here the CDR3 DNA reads TGTGCCAGCAGCTTAGTTCTATTAGGTGGCTACACCTTC. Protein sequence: CASSLVLLGGYTF.

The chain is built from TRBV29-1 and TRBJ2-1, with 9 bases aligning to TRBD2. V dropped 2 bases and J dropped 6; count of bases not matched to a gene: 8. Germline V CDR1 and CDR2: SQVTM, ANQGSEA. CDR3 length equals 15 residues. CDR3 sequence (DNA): TGCAGCGTTGAATCGTGGGGGACTAGCCTCAATGAGCAGTTCTTC. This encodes CSVESWGTSLNEQFF.